These T cell receptor beta chains were read from a single sample in a study of cytomegalovirus exposure and HLA in healthy donors. Profiling relied on immunoSEQ multiplex PCR, and the TCRdb table lists in-frame clones only, not all of them. The sample totals about 190,000 clones. The source material was PBMCs. All receptors come from a woman aged 25-40 years in good health and CMV-seropositive. Both conserved end residues are part of each CDR3. D genes are given only for firm matches.

D	V	J	DNA	CDR3
TRBD1	TRBV29-1	TRBJ1-1	TGCAGCTCTGACCCGAGGACAGGGTCAAACACTGAAGCTTTCTTT	CSSDPRTGSNTEAFF
.	TRBV6-1	TRBJ1-5	TGTGCCAGCAGCCTCGGTATCGACAACAATCAGCCCCAGCATTTT	CASSLGIDNNQPQHF
.	TRBV10-3	TRBJ1-6	TGTGCCATCAGTGCCTCCCGGGGGGCCCTCCACTTT	CAISASRGALHF
TRBD1	TRBV9	TRBJ2-7	TGTGCCAGCAGCCTCTCCGGGACAGGGGAGGGGGAGCAGTACTTC	CASSLSGTGEGEQYF
TRBD1	TRBV2	TRBJ2-2	TGTGCCAGTGAACAGGGGAGAGGCACCGGGGAGCTGTTTTTT	CASEQGRGTGELFF
TRBD1	TRBV27	TRBJ1-2	TGTGCCAGCAGTTATCAGGGGGGTGGCTATGGCTACACCTTC	CASSYQGGGYGYTF
TRBD1	TRBV5-1	TRBJ1-2	TGCGCCAGCAGCTGGGACAGACCAAACTATGGCTACACCTTC	CASSWDRPNYGYTF
.	TRBV28	TRBJ1-2	TGTGCCAGCAGACAGGACCTCTATGGCTACACCTTC	CASRQDLYGYTF
TRBD1	TRBV5-1	TRBJ1-2	TGCGCCAGCAGCATAGGGACAGGCGGCTACACCTTC	CASSIGTGGYTF
.	TRBV4-1	TRBJ2-7	TGCGCCAGCAGCCTCCTACAGGGCTACGAGCAGTACTTC	CASSLLQGYEQYF
.	TRBV29-1	TRBJ2-1	TGCAGCGTCGGAGGGAGCCGGGATGAGCAGTTCTTC	CSVGGSRDEQFF
.	TRBV19	TRBJ2-2	TGTGCCAGTAGTATTCCCCACTTAACAGACACCGGGGAGCTGTTTTTT	CASSIPHLTDTGELFF
.	TRBV28	TRBJ1-2	TGTGCCAGCAGTTTCCCCCGGGGACTTCTAAACTATGGCTACACCTTC	CASSFPRGLLNYGYTF
.	TRBV2	TRBJ2-7	TGTGCCAGAGGACAGACGGACTACGAGCAGTACTTC	CARGQTDYEQYF
TRBD1	TRBV27	TRBJ1-4	TGTGCCAGCAGTTTAAAGGGGACAGGGAATGAAAAACTGTTTTTT	CASSLKGTGNEKLFF
TRBD2	TRBV7-2	TRBJ2-3	TGTGCCAGCAGCCAAAACCAGCGGGGGGGAACAGATACGCAGTATTTT	CASSQNQRGGTDTQYF
TRBD2	TRBV5-8	TRBJ2-5	TGTGCCAGCAGCTGGGGGACTAGCAGGGAGACCCAGTACTTC	CASSWGTSRETQYF
.	TRBV5-1	TRBJ2-2	TGCGCCAGCAGTCCGGGGGACTTGAACACCGGGGAGCTGTTTTTT	CASSPGDLNTGELFF
TRBD2	TRBV7-6	TRBJ2-1	TGTGCCAGCAGCGCACCGGGACTAGTAACGCAGTTCTTC	CASSAPGLVTQFF
.	TRBV5-1	TRBJ1-1	TGCGCCAGCAGCTTGGCCCTGGGGGGGCGCACTGAAGCTTTCTTT	CASSLALGGRTEAFF
TRBD2	TRBV6-6	TRBJ2-1	TGTGCCAGCAGTCCAAGCGGGGGGTATAGCAATGAGCAGTTCTTC	CASSPSGGYSNEQFF
TRBD2	TRBV30	TRBJ2-3	TGTGCCTGGAGCAAGCGGGAGTCTAGCACAGATACGCAGTATTTT	CAWSKRESSTDTQYF
.	TRBV7-2	TRBJ2-7	TGTGCCAGCAGCTTAGGGGCAGGGAAGGCCTACGAGCAGTACTTC	CASSLGAGKAYEQYF
.	TRBV7-8	TRBJ2-7	TGTGCCTGCGGAACCTCCTACGAGCAGTACTTC	CACGTSYEQYF
.	TRBV7-8	TRBJ2-5	TGTGCCAGCAGCCGCGGTGCTGAGGGTAAAGAGACCCAGTACTTC	CASSRGAEGKETQYF
TRBD1	TRBV6-6	TRBJ2-7	TGTGCCAGCAGTGGGACAGGTAACTCCTACGAGCAGTACTTC	CASSGTGNSYEQYF
.	TRBV10-3	TRBJ1-2	TGTGCCATCAGTGAAAATACGTGGGCCGCCCAGGGAGGCTACACCTTC	CAISENTWAAQGGYTF
.	TRBV27	TRBJ1-1	TGTGCCAGCAGACAGGGCGGCACTGAAGCTTTCTTT	CASRQGGTEAFF
TRBD1	TRBV6-6	TRBJ2-2	TGTGCCAGCAGTCGGGGACAGGGGACGACCGGGGAGCTGTTTTTT	CASSRGQGTTGELFF
.	TRBV12-2	TRBJ2-7	TGTGCAAGTCGCATGTGGGCCCTGAGAAAATTCTGGGTCGAGCAGTACTTC	CASRMWALRKFWVEQYF
.	TRBV4-3	TRBJ1-4	TGCGCCAGCAGCCAAGATCCCCCAGGGGTTGGCACTAATGAAAAACTGTTTTTT	CASSQDPPGVGTNEKLFF
.	TRBV6-1	TRBJ1-3	TGTGCCAGCAGTGAAGTCTTTTACAATGTGGACACCATATATTTT	CASSEVFYNVDTIYF
TRBD1	TRBV2	TRBJ1-5	TGTGCCAGCAGTGAAGAGACAGGGTTTCGCCCCCAGCATTTT	CASSEETGFRPQHF
.	TRBV7-6	TRBJ1-1	TGTGCCAGCAGCTCCCGAGGGAACACTGAAGCTTTCTTT	CASSSRGNTEAFF
.	TRBV7-6	TRBJ2-5	TGTGCCAGCAGCTTAGTGGGGCCAGAAGAGACCCAGTACTTC	CASSLVGPEETQYF
.	TRBV6-1	TRBJ2-1	TGTGCCAGCAGTCCAACTAGCTCCTACAATGAGCAGTTCTTC	CASSPTSSYNEQFF
TRBD1	TRBV7-8	TRBJ1-1	TGTGCCAGCAGCGCCGGGACAGGGTCAAACACTGAAGCTTTCTTT	CASSAGTGSNTEAFF
.	TRBV10-3	TRBJ1-2	TGTGCCATCAGTGGTAGCTTGGGAGAGGACTATGGCTACACCTTC	CAISGSLGEDYGYTF
.	TRBV9	TRBJ1-1	TGTGCCAGCAGCGCCCTGAAGGAGGAAGCTTTCTTT	CASSALKEEAFF
TRBD1	TRBV19	TRBJ2-7	TGTGCCAGTAGTTACCAGACAGGGGGCTACGAGCAGTACTTC	CASSYQTGGYEQYF
TRBD2	TRBV6-5	TRBJ2-5	TGTGCCAGCAGTTACTCCGCGGGGGGAGAGACCCAGTACTTC	CASSYSAGGETQYF
.	TRBV7-9	TRBJ1-3	TGTGCCAGCACTTACGGAGGGGGAAACACCATATATTTT	CASTYGGGNTIYF
TRBD2	TRBV5-1	TRBJ2-1	TGCGCCAGCAGCTTGGAGCCCGGGGGGGGCTCCTACAATGAGCAGTTCTTC	CASSLEPGGGSYNEQFF
TRBD2	TRBV7-9	TRBJ2-2	TGTGCCAGCAGGCTACTTAAGGCGGGGGTGAACACCGGGGAGCTGTTTTTT	CASRLLKAGVNTGELFF
.	TRBV5-1	TRBJ1-4	TGCGCCAGCAGCTATCAGGGACTAGGTGAAAAACTGTTTTTT	CASSYQGLGEKLFF
.	TRBV4-3	TRBJ1-2	TGCGCCAGCAGCCAAGGGAGGACAGAGAACTATGGCTACACCTTC	CASSQGRTENYGYTF
TRBD1	TRBV25-1	TRBJ2-2	TGTGCCAGCTCGAAACGGGTCGGGACAGGGGCGAACACCGGGGAGCTGTTTTTT	CASSKRVGTGANTGELFF
.	TRBV29-1	TRBJ1-1	TGCAGCGTTGGGCGAGCCAGGGCTGGGGTCACTGAAGCTTTCTTT	CSVGRARAGVTEAFF
.	TRBV28	TRBJ1-4	TGTGCCAGCAGTTTTGTCTTTGAGGCAGGGGCAACGTCTAATGAAAAACTGTTTTTT	CASSFVFEAGATSNEKLFF
.	TRBV19	TRBJ1-2	TGTGCCAGTAGCCTTCTACGGGACACCAACTATGGCTACACCTTC	CASSLLRDTNYGYTF
TRBD2	TRBV30	TRBJ2-4	TGTGCCTGGGGCCGGGGTAGCGGGAGCATCAGCATTCAGTACTTC	CAWGRGSGSISIQYF
TRBD1	TRBV30	TRBJ2-7	TGTGCCTGGAGCGGGGGGACAGGGTGGGTCACCGAGCAGTACTTC	CAWSGGTGWVTEQYF
.	TRBV5-1	TRBJ2-7	TGCGCCAGCAGCGGAGGGACTGGCTACGAGCAGTACTTC	CASSGGTGYEQYF
.	TRBV6-6	TRBJ2-4	TGTGCCAGCAGTACCCGGGCAGGGTGGAACTTC	CASSTRAGWNF
TRBD1	TRBV5-1	TRBJ1-3	TGCGCCAGCAGCCCGGGACAGAGCGGAAACACCATATATTTT	CASSPGQSGNTIYF
.	TRBV11-2	TRBJ2-7	TGTGCCAGCAGCTTAGATCCGGGCTACGAGCAGTACTTC	CASSLDPGYEQYF
.	TRBV6-5	TRBJ1-1	TGTGCCAGCAGTTATAGGGGGACCATGAACACTGAAGCTTTCTTT	CASSYRGTMNTEAFF
TRBD1	TRBV6-1	TRBJ1-1	TGTGCCGGAGACAGGGGTAGGGGGAACACTGAAGCTTTCTTT	CAGDRGRGNTEAFF
.	TRBV5-1	TRBJ1-1	TGCGCCAGCAGCCCGGTACGGGGGAACACTGAAGCTTTCTTT	CASSPVRGNTEAFF
TRBD1	TRBV7-2	TRBJ1-2	TGTGCCAGCAGCTTAGCTGTCGGGGCAGGGGGCTATGGCTACACCTTT	CASSLAVGAGGYGYTF